These 10 T cell receptor beta chains came from one sample sequenced in a study of blood T cell repertoires in COVID-19. The method was immunoSEQ multiplex PCR; TCRdb's version includes in-frame clones alone and lacks a portion of them. The repertoire includes about 100,000 clones, 80% to 95% of them detected once, and approximately 5.1% sits in the top ten. Sequencing used peripheral blood. All receptors come from a man between 65 and 85 years old with acute or convalescent COVID-19.

This clone appeared a single time. The V call is TRBV19, the J call TRBJ1-1, with D maybe TRBD1 (6 bases). The CDR3 contains 13 residues. V dropped 6 bases and J dropped 1 base, with 9 bases sitting between them. Germline V gene sequence: CDR1 LNHDA, CDR2 SQIVND (reference sequence). DNA for the CDR3: TGTGCCAGTAGAGGGGGATCGAACACTGAAGCTTTCTTT. This sequence encodes CASRGGSNTEAFF.

The chain combines TRBV19 with TRBJ2-5, with TRBD2 matching over 11 bases. This CDR3 spans 17 amino acids. J was trimmed by 1 base and V by 9 bases; bases with no gene match: 13. Germline loops: CDR1 LNHDA, CDR2 SQIVND (reference sequence). CDR3 loop: CASRNPTSGGLQETQYF. The DNA for the CDR3 is TGTGCCAGCCGGAATCCAACTAGCGGGGGCCTCCAAGAGACCCAGTACTTC.

V and J are TRBV27 and TRBJ2-7, with 7 positions matching TRBD1. CDR3 length equals 12 residues. V lost 5 bases, J lost 5 bases, and 3 bases stayed unmatched. In germline, CDR1 is MNHEY, CDR2 SMNVEV (reference sequence). The CDR3: CASSVTGDEQYF. The CDR3 DNA reads as TGTGCCAGCAGTGTAACAGGGGACGAGCAGTACTTC.

This chain links TRBV7-9 with TRBJ2-5; TRBD1 agrees at 7 bases. CDR1 SEHNR and CDR2 FQNEAQ come from the germline V gene (reference sequence). CDR3 length equals 15 residues. Trimming took 5 bases from V and 1 from J; bases not matched to a gene: 7. For the CDR3, the DNA is TGTGCCAGCAGCCGACAGGGTTGGGGCCAAGAGACCCAGTACTTC. Amino acid sequence: CASSRQGWGQETQYF.

V is TRBV7-2 and J is TRBJ2-3, with a tentative D call TRBD2 (7 bases). Trimming took 1 base from V and 3 from J, leaving 14 bases between them. CDR3 length: 16 residues. Germline V gene sequence: CDR1 SGHTA, CDR2 FQGNSA. CDR3 in DNA: TGTGCCAGCAGCTTAGAGGGGGGGCTCATAACAGATACGCAGTATTTT. Translated: CASSLEGGLITDTQYF.

The V gene is TRBV28, the J gene TRBJ1-1; weak D call: TRBD1 (6 bases). V was cut by 5 bases and J by 7 bases, with 17 bases left in between. CDR3 size: 14 residues. Per germline, CDR1 MDHEN and CDR2 SYDVKM. The CDR3 region is CASSPPDSFYEAFF. CDR3 DNA sequence: TGTGCCAGCAGTCCACCGGACAGTTTTTATGAAGCTTTCTTT.

The gene calls are TRBV19 and TRBJ1-5; D is ambiguous. V lost 3 bases, J lost 4 bases, and 13 bases lay in between. The germline V gene has CDR1 LNHDA and CDR2 SQIVND (reference sequence). The CDR3 runs to 15 residues. CDR3 loop: CASSIIWQTNQPQHF. The DNA for the CDR3 is TGTGCCAGTAGTATCATTTGGCAGACAAATCAGCCCCAGCATTTT.

The chain employs TRBV6-1 and TRBJ1-2; tentatively, D is TRBD1 (6 bases). V was cut by 6 bases and J by 2 bases, with 10 bases left in between. Germline V gene data show CDR1 as MNHNS and CDR2 as SASEGT. The length of the CDR3 is 13 residues. For the CDR3, the DNA is TGTGCCAGCAGCCCCGGGACAAACTATGGCTACACCTTC. Its translation is CASSPGTNYGYTF.

CDR3 in DNA: TGTGCCAGCAGCCCGTCTGGCGGGAGGGAGAGAGATACGCAGTATTTT. Translating it yields CASSPSGGRERDTQYF. The V call is TRBV28, the J call TRBJ2-3; 9 bases are a match to TRBD2. Germline V gene sequence: CDR1 MDHEN, CDR2 SYDVKM. The CDR3 runs to 16 residues. V lost 6 bases and J lost 5; bases outside the gene matches: 12.

A remark on this clone: One end of the junction is discordant with germline, which a read error may explain. CDR3 nucleotide sequence: TGTGCTAGCAGCTTGGGGGGGGCAGTTCTCCCCTACGAGCAGTACTTC. This codes for CASSLGGAVLPYEQYF. The chain uses TRBV7-7 and TRBJ2-7; D is possibly TRBD2 (7 bases). The CDR3 extends over 16 amino acids. Germline CDR1 reads SSHAT; CDR2 reads FNYEAQ (reference sequence).